Shown below are 18 T cell receptor beta chains from a single sample sequenced in a study of CD8+ T cells in alopecia areata. Described treatment: oral pan-JAK inhibitor, 5-10 mg twice daily. RNA extraction and reverse transcription yielded cDNA as sequencing template. The data were produced by immunoSEQ multiplex PCR, yet TCRdb's version contains in-frame clones alone and is incomplete. The table has fewer than 250,000 clones, about three fifths seen once. The sample was CD4+ T cells sorted from blood, taken between weeks 47 and 50, from a patient treated with tofacitinib. These TCRs come from a human donor with alopecia areata.

The genes are TRBV30 and TRBJ1-2; no reliable D call. The V gene's germline CDR1 is GTSNPN and CDR2 SVGIG (reference sequence). The V and J ends lost 4 bases and 2 bases respectively, with 8 bases between them. There are 12 residues in the CDR3. Here the CDR3 DNA reads TGTGCCTGGACCGGGCCGAACTATGGCTACACCTTC. This translates into CAWTGPNYGYTF. Full variable domain (remainder filled in from reference TRBV30 and TRBJ1-2): SQTIHQWPATLVQPVGSPLSLECTVEGTSNPNLYWYRQAAGRGLQLLFYSVGIGQISSEVPQNLSASRPQDRQFILSSKKLLLSDSGFYLCAWTGPNYGYTFGSGTRLTVV.

The V call is TRBV5-4, the J call TRBJ1-2; D gene uncertain. V lost 2 bases and J lost 6, with 17 bases in between. This CDR3 contains 15 residues. Germline CDR1 SGHNT, CDR2 YYREEE (reference sequence). The CDR3 reads CASSLNGRLVHGYTF. The CDR3 DNA is TGTGCCAGCAGCTTAAACGGACGTTTGGTACATGGCTACACCTTC.

The chain is built from TRBV7-2 and TRBJ2-3; 12 bases fit TRBD1. CDR3 size: 17 residues. Unmatched junction bases numbered 12, after V lost 0 bases and J lost 11 bases. Germline values: CDR1 SGHTA, CDR2 FQGNSA. The CDR3 here is CASSLASGTGGSLKQYF. In nucleotides, the CDR3 is TGTGCCAGCAGCTTAGCTTCTGGGACAGGGGGCTCCTTGAAGCAGTATTTT.

This clone was recorded a few times. The chain recombines TRBV7-2 with TRBJ2-3; 8 bases map to TRBD1. Germline CDR1 and CDR2: SGHTA and FQGNSA. The V and J ends lost 8 bases and 1 base, in that order; junction bases with no gene match: 5. This CDR3 contains 14 residues. CDR3: CASYRGDGTDTQYF. Written as DNA, the CDR3 is TGTGCCAGCTACAGGGGGGACGGCACAGATACGCAGTATTTT.

This clone came up many times. The chain combines TRBV7-2 with TRBJ2-7; D is undetermined. Germline lookup yields CDR1 SGHTA and CDR2 FQGNSA. The CDR3 runs to 14 residues. V was shortened by 0 bases and J by 6 bases, with 12 bases between the two germline ends. The CDR3 protein is CASSLAPRDGEQYF. The CDR3 nucleotides read TGTGCCAGCAGCTTAGCCCCTAGAGATGGCGAGCAGTACTTC. The whole variable domain, filled in from reference TRBV7-2 and TRBJ2-7, reads GAGVSQSPSNKVTEKGKDVELRCDPISGHTALYWYRQSLGQGLEFLIYFQGNSAPDKSGLPSDRFSAERTGGSVSTLTIQRTQQEDSAVYLCASSLAPRDGEQYFGPGTRLTVT.

The chain is built from TRBV27 and TRBJ2-5; D gene uncertain. The germline gives CDR1 MNHEY, CDR2 SMNVEV (reference sequence). The CDR3 length is 13 residues. Trimming stripped 4 bases from V and 2 bases from J, with 8 bases between. The CDR3 here is CASSSGNQETQYF. The CDR3 coding sequence is TGTGCCAGCAGTTCTGGGAATCAAGAGACCCAGTACTTC.

The chain recombines TRBV4-3 with TRBJ2-7; D is undetermined. Germline CDR1 LGHNA, CDR2 YSLEER. CDR3 length equals 15 residues. V dropped 0 bases and J dropped 2 bases, with 11 bases sitting between them. The CDR3 loop is CASSQDGNSAYEQYF. The DNA for the CDR3 is TGCGCCAGCAGCCAAGATGGAAACTCCGCCTACGAGCAGTACTTC.

As DNA, the CDR3 is TGTGCCAGCAGTTTGTCCGCTCCTTTGACTAGCGGGCAGTACAATGAGCAGTTCTTC. It codes for CASSLSAPLTSGQYNEQFF. The chain combines TRBV27 with TRBJ2-1; 10 positions match TRBD2. The CDR3 is 19 residues long. The germline V gene has CDR1 MNHEY and CDR2 SMNVEV (reference sequence). The junction had 15 bases not matched to a gene; V was cut back by 3 bases and J by 4 bases.

This sequence joins TRBV5-8 and TRBJ1-4, with unresolved D. The CDR3 is made up of 14 amino acids. V was shortened by 4 bases and J by 3 bases, with 10 bases between the two germline ends. CDR1 is SGHTS and CDR2 is YDEGEE in the germline V gene. CDR3 amino acids: CASSHEVANEKLFF. CDR3 bases: TGTGCCAGCAGCCATGAGGTAGCTAATGAAAAACTGTTTTTT.

V usage is TRBV12-5 and J usage is TRBJ2-2; D might be TRBD1 (6 bases). This CDR3 is 19 amino acids long. Deletions cut 0 bases from V and 1 base from J, with 18 bases between. The germline gives CDR1 LGHNT, CDR2 FRNRAP. This CDR3 is CASGLVTVTGQLNTGELFF. The DNA for the CDR3 is TGTGCTAGTGGTTTGGTAACAGTAACAGGACAGCTGAACACCGGGGAGCTGTTTTTT.

This rearrangement joins TRBV5-1 to TRBJ2-7, with 8 bases lining up with TRBD1. The junction had 7 bases not matched to a gene; V was cut back by 3 bases and J by 5 bases. CDR3 length: 14 residues. Looked up from germline, CDR1 is SGHRS and CDR2 is YFSETQ. This CDR3 reads CASSSDRVFHEQYF. DNA for the CDR3: TGCGCCAGCAGCTCGGACAGGGTTTTCCACGAGCAGTACTTC. Supplemented by reference TRBV5-1 and TRBJ2-7, the full variable domain reads KAGVTQTPRYLIKTRGQQVTLSCSPISGHRSVSWYQQTPGQGLQFLFEYFSETQRNKGNFPGRFSGRQFSNSRSEMNVSTLELGDSALYLCASSSDRVFHEQYFGPGTRLTVT.

J is TRBJ2-6 and V is TRBV5-6; unclear D gene. Deletions cut 0 bases from V and 0 bases from J, with 4 bases between. Germline loops: CDR1 SGHDT, CDR2 YYEEEE. CDR3 length: 15 amino acids. The CDR3 DNA reads TGTGCCAGCAGCTTGGGCAGCTCTGGGGCCAACGTCCTGACTTTC. It is translated as CASSLGSSGANVLTF.

The chain couples TRBV13 to TRBJ2-3; TRBD1 agrees at 7 bases. V shed 6 bases and J 2 bases; nucleotides not matched to a gene: 5. CDR1 is PRHDT, CDR2 FYEKMQ, per germline (reference sequence). The CDR3 is 14 residues long. CDR3 sequence reads: CASSPGQHTDTQYF. Written as DNA, the CDR3 is TGTGCCAGCAGTCCGGGACAGCACACAGATACGCAGTATTTT.

This chain connects TRBV30 to TRBJ1-1; D might be TRBD1 (6 bases). The CDR3 runs 12 residues. Germline V gene sequence: CDR1 GTSNPN, CDR2 SVGIG (reference sequence). Between the trimmed V and J ends, which lost 0 bases and 7 bases, there was a span of 9 bases. The CDR3 DNA sequence: TGTGCCTGGAGTGTACAGGGAAATGAAGCTTTCTTT. This sequence encodes CAWSVQGNEAFF.

The CDR3 loop is CASSLEAGPPYEQYF. The CDR3 coding sequence is TGTGCCAGCAGCTTAGAGGCGGGGCCACCCTACGAGCAGTACTTC. The chain recombines TRBV7-2 with TRBJ2-7, with a possible D match to TRBD2 (6 bases). The V gene's germline CDR1 is SGHTA and CDR2 FQGNSA. Trimming cost V 1 base and J 2 bases, with 12 bases left between them. This CDR3 is 15 amino acids long. The variable domain in full, completed from reference TRBV7-2 and TRBJ2-7, reads GAGVSQSPSNKVTEKGKDVELRCDPISGHTALYWYRQSLGQGLEFLIYFQGNSAPDKSGLPSDRFSAERTGGSVSTLTIQRTQQEDSAVYLCASSLEAGPPYEQYFGPGTRLTVT.

V usage is TRBV19 and J usage is TRBJ1-5, with 7 bases aligning to TRBD1. The germline gives CDR1 LNHDA, CDR2 SQIVND (reference sequence). The V and J ends lost 6 bases and 7 bases, in that order; junction bases with no gene match: 9. CDR3 length: 14 amino acids. This chain's CDR3 is CASSYRGLAQPQHF. CDR3 coding DNA: TGTGCCAGTAGCTACAGGGGCCTCGCCCAGCCCCAGCATTTT. Full variable domain (remainder filled in from reference TRBV19 and TRBJ1-5): DGGITQSPKYLFRKEGQNVTLSCEQNLNHDAMYWYRQDPGQGLRLIYYSQIVNDFQKGDIAEGYSVSREKKESFPLTVTSAQKNPTAFYLCASSYRGLAQPQHFGDGTRLSIL.

V gene TRBV6-1 combines with J gene TRBJ2-7; D may be TRBD1 (5 bases). V lost 7 bases and J lost 2, with 12 bases in between. CDR3 length: 13 amino acids. CDR1 is MNHNS and CDR2 is SASEGT in the germline V gene. CDR3 nucleotide sequence: TGTGCCAGCAAGTCCAGGGCAACCTACGAGCAGTACTTC. Its translation is CASKSRATYEQYF.

Regarding this clone: One junction end does not reproduce the germline sequence, and a read error may be involved. The genes are TRBV6-5 and TRBJ2-7; a possible D gene is TRBD2 (6 bases). CDR1 MNHEY and CDR2 SVGAGI come from the germline V gene. This CDR3 spans 12 amino acids. CDR3 nucleotides: TGTGCCAGCAGTTCGGGCCCCGGGACTCCTGCCTTC. It translates to CASSSGPGTPAF.